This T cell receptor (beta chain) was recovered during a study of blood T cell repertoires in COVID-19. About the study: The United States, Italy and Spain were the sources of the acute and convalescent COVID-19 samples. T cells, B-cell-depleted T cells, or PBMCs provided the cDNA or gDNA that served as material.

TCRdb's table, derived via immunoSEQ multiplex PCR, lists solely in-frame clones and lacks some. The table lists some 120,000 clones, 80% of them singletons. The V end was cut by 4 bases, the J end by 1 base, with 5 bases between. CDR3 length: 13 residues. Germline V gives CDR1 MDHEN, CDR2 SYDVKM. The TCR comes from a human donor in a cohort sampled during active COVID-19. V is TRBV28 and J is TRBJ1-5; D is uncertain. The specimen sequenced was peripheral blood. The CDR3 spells CASSSRSNQPQHF. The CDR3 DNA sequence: TGTGCCAGCAGTTCCAGAAGCAATCAGCCCCAGCATTTT.